This T cell receptor beta chain originates from a study of Graves' ophthalmopathy and Graves' hyperthyroidism. Amplified TCR beta CDR3 regions were obtained using RNA transcripts as template. RT-PCR was first run with HTBI primers, then multiplex PCR in a second round. TCRdb reprocessed the multiplex PCR reads via MiXCR and lists one record per CDR3 protein. This sample yields 1 million to 1.3 million distinct CDR3 sequences, of which about 35% are seen a single time; over 8.5% belongs to the top ten. V lost 5 bases to trimming and J lost 7 bases; unmatched junction nucleotides: 5. There are 12 residues in the CDR3.

The chain employs TRBV12-3 or TRBV12-4 and TRBJ2-7; the match to TRBD1 covers 7 bases. The sequencing input was peripheral blood or thyroid tissue (not recorded which). The sequence was obtained from an adult man with Graves' hyperthyroidism. The CDR3 spells CASSDRDREQYF. The DNA of the CDR3 is TGTGCCAGCAGTGACAGGGACCGGGAGCAGTACTTC.